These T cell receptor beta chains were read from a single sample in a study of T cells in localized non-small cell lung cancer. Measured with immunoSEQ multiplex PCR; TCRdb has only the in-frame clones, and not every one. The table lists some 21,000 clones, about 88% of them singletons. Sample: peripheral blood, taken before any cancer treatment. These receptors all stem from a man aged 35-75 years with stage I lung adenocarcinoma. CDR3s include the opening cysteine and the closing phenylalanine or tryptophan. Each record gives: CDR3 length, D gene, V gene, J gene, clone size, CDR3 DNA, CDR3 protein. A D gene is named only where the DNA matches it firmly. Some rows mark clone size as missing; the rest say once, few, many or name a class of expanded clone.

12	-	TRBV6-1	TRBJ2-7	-	TGTGCCAGCAGTGTTACCGCCTACGAGCAGTACTTC	CASSVTAYEQYF
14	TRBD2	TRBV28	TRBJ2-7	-	TGTGCCAGCACCACTAGCGGGACCGTACACGAGCAGTACTTC	CASTTSGTVHEQYF
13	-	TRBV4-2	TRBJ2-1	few	TGTGCCAGCAGCCCGCGACCAAACAATGAGCAGTTCTTC	CASSPRPNNEQFF
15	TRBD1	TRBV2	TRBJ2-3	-	TGTGCCAGCAGTGGGGACAGTGCTAGCACAGATACGCAGTATTTT	CASSGDSASTDTQYF
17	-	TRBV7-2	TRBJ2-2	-	TGTGCCAGCAGCCTCAGTACTAGCCGGAGGGTGTCCGGGGAGCTGTTTTTT	CASSLSTSRRVSGELFF
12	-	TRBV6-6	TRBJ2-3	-	TGTGCCAGCAAAGGGGACACAGATACGCAGTATTTT	CASKGDTDTQYF
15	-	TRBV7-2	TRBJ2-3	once	TGTGCCAGCAGCTCGGACTACCTGAGCACAGATACGCAGTATTTT	CASSSDYLSTDTQYF
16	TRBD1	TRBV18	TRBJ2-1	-	TGTGCCAGCTCACCCTGGACAGGGGGCAGGCACAATGAGCAGTTCTTC	CASSPWTGGRHNEQFF
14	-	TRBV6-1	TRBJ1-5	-	TGTGCCAGCAGGCAGGGTGGAGCAAATCAGCCCCAGCATTTT	CASRQGGANQPQHF
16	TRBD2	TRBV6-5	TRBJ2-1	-	TGTGCCAGCAGTAACTCTCGTAGCGGGAGGGGCGATGAGCAGTTCTTC	CASSNSRSGRGDEQFF
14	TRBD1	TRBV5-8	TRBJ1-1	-	TGTGCCAGCAGCTTGTTACAGGGGGCCTCTGAAGCTTTCTTT	CASSLLQGASEAFF
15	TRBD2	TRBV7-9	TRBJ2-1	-	TGTGCCAGCAGCTATTCCAGACTAGCGGGAGCTGAGCAGTTCTTC	CASSYSRLAGAEQFF
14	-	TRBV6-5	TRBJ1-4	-	TGTGCCAGCAGTTTAACGGGGAGTAATGAAAAACTGTTTTTT	CASSLTGSNEKLFF
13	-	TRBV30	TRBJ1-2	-	TGTGCCTGGAGGAGGGCCGGCGGAGAAGGCTACACCTTC	CAWRRAGGEGYTF
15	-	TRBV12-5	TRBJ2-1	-	TGTGCTAGTGGCATTCAGGGGAGCTCCTACAATGAGCAGTTCTTC	CASGIQGSSYNEQFF
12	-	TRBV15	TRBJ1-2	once	TGTGCCACCAGCAGAGATCGTATAGGCTACACCTTC	CATSRDRIGYTF
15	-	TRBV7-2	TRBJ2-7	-	TGTGCCAGCAGCCTCCGACGGGCGGGGCTCTACGAGCAGTACTTC	CASSLRRAGLYEQYF
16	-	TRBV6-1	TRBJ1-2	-	TGTGCCAGCAGTGGAGGACAGACAACATTTATCTATGGCTACACCTTC	CASSGGQTTFIYGYTF
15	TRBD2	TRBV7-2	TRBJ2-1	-	TGTGCCAGCAGCTCTACCGCTACTAGCGGGGGGCCGCAGTTCTTC	CASSSTATSGGPQFF
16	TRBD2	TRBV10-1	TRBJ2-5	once	TGCGCCAGCAGTGAGGGGACTAGCGGTCGTCAAGAGACCCAGTACTTC	CASSEGTSGRQETQYF
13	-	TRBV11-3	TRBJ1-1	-	TGTGCCAGCAGTCCCAGGGGTAACACTGAAGCTTTCTTT	CASSPRGNTEAFF
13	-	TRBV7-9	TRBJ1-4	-	TGTGCCAGCAGCTTAGAGGGACGGGAAAAACTGTTTTTT	CASSLEGREKLFF
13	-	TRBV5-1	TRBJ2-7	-	TGCGCCAGCAGCTTGCAAGACTCCTACGAGCAGTACTTC	CASSLQDSYEQYF
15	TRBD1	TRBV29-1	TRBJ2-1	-	TGCAGCGTTGTTGGGACAGGTGGGTCCTACAATGAGCAGTTCTTC	CSVVGTGGSYNEQFF
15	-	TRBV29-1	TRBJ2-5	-	TGCAGCGTTGAGGCCCCTTCGGGGTCCCAAGAGACCCAGTACTTC	CSVEAPSGSQETQYF
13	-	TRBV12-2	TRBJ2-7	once	TGTGCAAGTCGCTTAATGGTCGCGAGAGAGCAGTACTTC	CASRLMVAREQYF
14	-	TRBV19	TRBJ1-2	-	TGTGCCAGTAGTTTGGGCCAGGGGCGATGGGGCTACACCTTC	CASSLGQGRWGYTF
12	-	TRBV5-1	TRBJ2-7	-	TGCGCCAGCAGCTTCACGGGGGACGAGCAGTACTTC	CASSFTGDEQYF
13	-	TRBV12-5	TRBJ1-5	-	TGTGCTAGTGGTGTCGGGAGAAATCAGCCCCAGCATTTT	CASGVGRNQPQHF
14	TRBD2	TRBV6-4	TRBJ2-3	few	TGTGCCAGCAGTGAAGCGGGAGGCACAGATACGCAGTATTTT	CASSEAGGTDTQYF
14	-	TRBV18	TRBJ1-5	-	TGTGCCAGCTCACCGGGAGCAGGGCATCAGCCCCAGCATTTT	CASSPGAGHQPQHF
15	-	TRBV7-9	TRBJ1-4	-	TGTGCCAGCAGCTTAGTCCGGGACGGTAATGAAAAACTGTTTTTT	CASSLVRDGNEKLFF
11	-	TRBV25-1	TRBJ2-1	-	TGTGCCAGTAAATCCTACAATGAGCAGTTCTTC	CASKSYNEQFF
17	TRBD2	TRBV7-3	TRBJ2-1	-	TGTGCCAGCAGCTCCGTCTCTCCGGGACTAGCGGGAGATGAGCAGTTCTTC	CASSSVSPGLAGDEQFF
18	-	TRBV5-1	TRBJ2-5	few	TGCGCCAGCAGCTTGGAATTTTGGGGGCTGACCGGGGTCCGGGCCCAGTACTTC	CASSLEFWGLTGVRAQYF
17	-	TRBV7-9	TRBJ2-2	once	TGTGCCAGCAGCCCACCCCCCAGGGGCCCTAACACCGGGGAGCTGTTTTTT	CASSPPPRGPNTGELFF